This paragraph reports one TCR beta chain. Its antigen remains undetermined. Per-base quality was not reported, and no clone a single base away is much larger than it. This record belongs to a study of PD-L1 blockade in urothelial cancer (dated by TCRdb to the late 2010s). Turning to the overall study: Every patient began therapy around 2014 and was given atezolizumab 1,200 mg intravenously every 3 weeks. About nine tenths of the roughly 29 patients were identified as males with urothelial cancer of bladder origin, and a prior smoking history was reported by 18 of 29 patients. Patients had an ECOG performance status of 0 or 1 and had received between 0 and 3 prior chemotherapy regimens. Blood samples were analyzed at 3 weeks after treatment start (second dose) and at 6 weeks after treatment start. Blood samples gave a median of 141,255 T cells and roughly 83,000 unique TCRs, with a median clonality of approximately 0.078. The study, an exploratory multi-omic analysis, examined somatic, immune and clinical correlates of response to PD-L1 blockade with atezolizumab in urothelial cancer. Pretreatment tumor samples and matched peripheral blood, collected serially before and after atezolizumab treatment, underwent TCR sequencing. Durable clinical benefit was defined as a progression-free survival longer than 6 months, and TCR features were additionally tested against progression-free survival and overall survival. Whole exome sequencing and RNA sequencing of pretreatment tumors were performed alongside TCR sequencing in the same patients. Nine patients achieved durable clinical benefit and roughly 20 did not. Under 30 patients had pretreatment blood TCR-seq, some 25 had at least one posttreatment blood collection, and some 25 had tumor TCR-seq.

General study outcomes and caveats: Small sample size (n of about 30) and many exploratory analyses mean the results are intended to be hypothesis-generating. Improved progression-free and overall survival was found to be associated with pretreatment peripheral blood TCR clonality below the median. Greater expansion of tumor-associated TCR clones in peripheral blood 3 weeks after the start of treatment was observed in patients with durable benefit (n of about 21, p = 0.022).

Synthetic TCR analog templates were spiked into each PCR so that absolute template abundance could be estimated from read counts. Using the immunoSEQ assay, TCRbeta CDR3 regions were amplified from genomic DNA with bias-controlled V and J gene primers. Rearranged TCRbeta segments were sequenced at approximately 20X coverage. In the authors' own workflow: Sequencing errors were corrected by clustering and CDR3s were annotated against IMGT to assign V, D and J genes. Downstream analyses used only productive TCRbeta rearrangements and left out out-of-frame or stop-codon sequences. Clonality was computed as one minus Shannon entropy normalized by the log of the number of unique productive sequences. Clones differing between time points or between blood and tumor were identified using Fisher's exact test with Benjamini-Hochberg correction, with an adjusted p below 0.01 applied as the threshold. This immuneACCESS table, as held by TCRdb, lists in-frame sequences with V and J called but not all clones. Of the missing ones, under half trace to an unresolved V gene in checked studies; the others have no known cause. Clone size and the V and J calls come from that table; the DNA yielded D and trimming. The sample profile shows around 110,000 clones; 80% to 90% of them were found once. Of the sample, roughly 1.8% is held by the ten largest clones.

The meaning of the sample's time point label: peripheral blood 6 weeks after treatment start. A total of approximately 27 patients with locally advanced or metastatic urothelial carcinoma, treated at Memorial Sloan Kettering on a trial protocol, made up the cohort. Peripheral blood mononuclear cells were collected pretreatment and during treatment, with between 1 and 8 total time points per patient. The Qiagen DNeasy Blood extraction kit was used to purify genomic DNA from total PBMCs and tumor samples. Collected pretreatment and during treatment, PBMCs were isolated and stored as previously described. Source: PBMCs, taken around atezolizumab (anti-PD-L1) treatment. The receptor comes from a man in his sixties with urothelial cancer.

The nucleotides are TGTGCCAGCAGCCAAGATTATGCGACGGGAAAACTGTTTTTT. Its translation reads: CASSQDYATGKLFF. Recombination connected TRBV14 to TRBJ1-4; the D gene assignment is ambiguous. Relative to germline, V is 0 bases shorter and J is 10 bases shorter, with 12 bases between their ends. The CDR3 numbers 14 residues from cysteine through phenylalanine. Only CDR3 DNA is held: 42 bases, read in frame from base 1. From the germline V gene, CDR1 is SGHDN and CDR2 is FVKESK.